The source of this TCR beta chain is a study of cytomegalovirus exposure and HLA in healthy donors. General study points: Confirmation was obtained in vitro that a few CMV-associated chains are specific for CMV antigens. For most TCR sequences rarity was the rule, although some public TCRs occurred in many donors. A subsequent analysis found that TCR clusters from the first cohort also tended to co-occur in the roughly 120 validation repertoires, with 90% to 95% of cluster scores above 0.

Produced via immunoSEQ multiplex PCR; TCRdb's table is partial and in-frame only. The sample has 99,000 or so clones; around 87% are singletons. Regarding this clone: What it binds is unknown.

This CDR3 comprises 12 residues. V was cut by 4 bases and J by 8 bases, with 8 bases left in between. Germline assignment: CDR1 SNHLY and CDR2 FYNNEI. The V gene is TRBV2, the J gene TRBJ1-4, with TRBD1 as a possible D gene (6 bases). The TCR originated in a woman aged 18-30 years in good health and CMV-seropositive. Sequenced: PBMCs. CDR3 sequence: CASSVQGEKLFF. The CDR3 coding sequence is TGTGCCAGCAGTGTCCAGGGGGAAAAACTGTTTTTT.